The next 24 T cell receptor beta chains were all read from a single sample in a study of OX40 agonist ivuxolimab in advanced cancers. Sequencing used immunoSEQ multiplex PCR; TCRdb keeps in-frame clones, though not all of them. The sample has some 59,000 clones, around 90% seen once. The sample was CD4+ or CD8+ T cells sorted from blood, taken in a trial of the OX40 agonist ivuxolimab. These receptors all stem from an adult with an advanced solid tumor such as melanoma, head and neck, liver or kidney cancer.

With respect to this clone: At one end, the junction sequence differs from germline, possibly due to a read error. The rearrangement links TRBV2 to TRBJ2-1; 8 nucleotides agree with TRBD2. CDR3 length equals 15 residues. CDR1 is SNHLY, CDR2 FYNNEI, per germline. CDR3 coding DNA: TGTGCCAGCACTGAAAGGCGGGAGGACTATAATGAGCAGTTCTTC. Protein: CASTERREDYNEQFF.

The V call is TRBV5-8, the J call TRBJ2-1; a possible D gene is TRBD2 (6 bases). In germline, CDR1 is SGHTS, CDR2 YDEGEE. The length of the CDR3 is 17 residues. V lost 0 bases to trimming and J lost 0 bases, with 13 bases between them. The CDR3 spells CASSLELGLSSYNEQFF. The DNA of the CDR3 is TGTGCCAGCAGCTTGGAGTTGGGACTCAGCTCCTACAATGAGCAGTTCTTC.

This chain links TRBV10-2 with TRBJ2-1; D possibly corresponds to TRBD2 (6 bases). The CDR3 has 14 residues. Germline loops: CDR1 WSHSY, CDR2 SAAADI. V lost 6 bases, J lost 6 bases, and 15 bases lay in between. The CDR3, as DNA: TGCGCCAGCAGAGCAGGGCCGACTAGCAATGAGCAGTTCTTC. It yields the protein CASRAGPTSNEQFF.

The rearrangement joins TRBV7-8 to TRBJ2-1; D unclear. Trimming took 0 bases from V and 6 from J, leaving 6 bases between them. The CDR3 is made up of 13 amino acids. In germline, CDR1 is SGHVS, CDR2 FQNEAQ. CDR3 protein: CASSLAGGNEQFF. As DNA, the CDR3 is TGTGCCAGCAGCTTAGCAGGCGGCAATGAGCAGTTCTTC.

The chain combines TRBV5-6 with TRBJ1-1; 7 bases are a match to TRBD1. This CDR3 has 14 amino acids. Germline lookup yields CDR1 SGHDT and CDR2 YYEEEE. V trimming: 5 bases; J trimming: 2 bases; junction bases outside the gene matches: 6. CDR3 protein: CASRKQGRNTEAFF. For the CDR3, the DNA is TGTGCCAGCAGAAAACAGGGGCGTAACACTGAAGCTTTCTTT.

The gene calls are TRBV6-1 and TRBJ2-3, with 8 positions matching TRBD1. The CDR3 runs 13 residues. Germline CDR1 is MNHNS and CDR2 is SASEGT. With V trimmed by 7 bases and J by 4 bases, 4 bases remained unmatched. The CDR3 region is CASTRDRSDTQYF. The DNA of the CDR3 is TGTGCCAGCACCCGGGACAGGTCAGATACGCAGTATTTT.

This chain uses TRBV2 with TRBJ2-5, with TRBD1 identical over 10 bases. Germline V gene data show CDR1 as SNHLY and CDR2 as FYNNEI. Trimming took 10 bases from V and 7 from J; bases not matched to a gene: 15. The CDR3 sequence is 15 residues long. Here the CDR3 reads CATAQTGGGVGTQYF. The DNA for the CDR3 is TGTGCCACGGCACAGACAGGGGGCGGAGTTGGGACCCAGTACTTC.

This chain uses TRBV5-1 with TRBJ2-3; D might be TRBD1 (6 bases). Trimming cost V 1 base and J 6 bases, with 15 bases left between them. This CDR3 is 15 amino acids long. Germline values: CDR1 SGHRS, CDR2 YFSETQ. Here the CDR3 reads CASSLLAAGADTQYF. CDR3 bases: TGCGCCAGCAGCTTGCTCGCCGCAGGGGCCGATACGCAGTATTTT.

The chain employs TRBV2 and TRBJ2-7; 9 bases match TRBD2. Germline CDR1 is SNHLY and CDR2 is FYNNEI. After removal of 7 bases from V and 6 bases from J, the junction contained 7 bases not matched to a gene. CDR3 size: 13 residues. CDR3 sequence (DNA): TGTGCCAGCACTGGAGGACTAGCGAGCGAGCAGTACTTC. Translation gives CASTGGLASEQYF. Combining the CDR3 with reference TRBV2 and TRBJ2-7 gives the whole variable domain EPEVTQTPSHQVTQMGQEVILRCVPISNHLYFYWYRQILGQKVEFLVSFYNNEISEKSEIFDDQFSVERPDGSNFTLKIRSTKLEDSAMYFCASTGGLASEQYFGPGTRLTVT.

This clone turned up a few times. The rearrangement uses TRBV6-1 and TRBJ1-6, with no clear D. V lost 4 bases and J lost 0, with 7 bases in between. CDR1 is MNHNS and CDR2 is SASEGT in the germline V gene. The CDR3 loop spans 15 amino acids. DNA for the CDR3: TGTGCCAGCAGTGGAATAGACTCCTATAATTCACCCCTCCACTTT. It specifies CASSGIDSYNSPLHF.

The V and J genes are TRBV6-6 and TRBJ1-4; D is unclear. V shed 0 bases and J shed 6 bases, with 11 bases lying between them. The CDR3 is 15 residues long. In germline, CDR1 is MNHNY, CDR2 SVGAGI (reference sequence). The CDR3 sequence is CASSYSGEVYEKLFF. CDR3 DNA: TGTGCCAGCAGTTACTCCGGCGAGGTTTATGAAAAACTGTTTTTT.

V gene TRBV29-1 combines with J gene TRBJ2-1, with 7 bases that match TRBD1. The germline gives CDR1 SQVTM, CDR2 ANQGSEA. This CDR3 is 15 amino acids long. J was trimmed by 0 bases and V by 6 bases; bases with no gene match: 8. In nucleotides, the CDR3 is TGCAGCGTAAACAGGGGCGGCAGCTCCTACAATGAGCAGTTCTTC. Residues: CSVNRGGSSYNEQFF.

The chain has TRBV6-9 and TRBJ1-1; no clear D. Germline V gene lookup returns CDR1 MNHGY and CDR2 SVAAGI. The CDR3 has 13 amino acids. V dropped 3 bases and J dropped 7 bases, with 12 bases sitting between them. CDR3 residues: CASSYVGNGEAFF. The CDR3 bases are TGTGCCAGCAGTTACGTAGGGAATGGTGAAGCTTTCTTT.

The chain has TRBV19 and TRBJ2-5; D perhaps matches TRBD1 (7 bases). The V and J ends lost 4 bases and 2 bases respectively, with 14 bases between them. Germline CDR1 LNHDA, CDR2 SQIVND (reference sequence). The length of the CDR3 is 15 residues. The CDR3 is CASSTLRGRQETQYF. The DNA for the CDR3 is TGTGCCAGTAGTACCCTCAGGGGGAGGCAAGAGACCCAGTACTTC. Full variable domain (rest looked up from reference TRBV19 and TRBJ2-5): DGGITQSPKYLFRKEGQNVTLSCEQNLNHDAMYWYRQDPGQGLRLIYYSQIVNDFQKGDIAEGYSVSREKKESFPLTVTSAQKNPTAFYLCASSTLRGRQETQYFGPGTRLLVL.

This chain joins TRBV29-1 and TRBJ2-1; 9 bases are a match to TRBD2. V trimming: 7 bases; J trimming: 6 bases; junction bases outside the gene matches: 4. The CDR3 length is 12 residues. Germline values: CDR1 SQVTM, CDR2 ANQGSEA. CDR3 protein: CSAPSGTNEQFF. The CDR3, as DNA: TGCAGCGCCCCTAGCGGGACCAATGAGCAGTTCTTC.

CDR3 coding DNA: TGTGCTGGATTTAGAGGGAACACCATATATTTT. Its translation: CAGFRGNTIYF. V is TRBV30 and J is TRBJ1-3; the D is unclear. Germline CDR1 reads GTSNPN; CDR2 reads SVGIG (reference sequence). The CDR3 runs 11 residues.

This clone came up a few times. This chain connects TRBV7-3 to TRBJ1-1, with D perhaps matching TRBD1 (6 bases). Germline CDR1 is SGHTA and CDR2 is FQGTGA. The V and J ends lost 6 bases and 1 base respectively, with 9 bases between them. The CDR3 covers 13 residues. CDR3 nucleotide sequence: TGTGCCAGCAGTCCCAGGGGGAACACTGAAGCTTTCTTT. Its translation is CASSPRGNTEAFF.

The chain recombines TRBV5-4 with TRBJ2-1; D unresolved. The V end was cut by 3 bases, the J end by 10 bases, with 11 bases between. The CDR3 length is 12 residues. Germline-derived CDR1 and CDR2 are SGHNT and YYREEE (reference sequence). The CDR3 DNA reads as TGTGCCAGCAGCTCTGACCGTCGAGAGCAGTTCTTC. It specifies CASSSDRREQFF. Full variable domain (rest looked up from reference TRBV5-4 and TRBJ2-1): ETGVTQSPTHLIKTRGQQVTLRCSSQSGHNTVSWYQQALGQGPQFIFQYYREEENGRGNFPPRFSGLQFPNYSSELNVNALELDDSALYLCASSSDRREQFFGPGTRLTVL.

This chain joins TRBV9 and TRBJ2-2, with unresolved D. CDR1 SGDLS and CDR2 YYNGEE come from the germline V gene. CDR3 length: 12 residues. V lost 0 bases and J lost 8, with 5 bases in between. The CDR3 DNA follows: TGTGCCAGCAGCGTAGGTGGAGGGGAGCTGTTTTTT. The encoded protein is CASSVGGGELFF.

The sample holds one count of this clone. The chain joins TRBV5-6 to TRBJ1-2; weak D call: TRBD1 (5 bases). The V and J ends lost 3 bases and 2 bases respectively, with 11 bases between them. The CDR3 extends over 14 amino acids. Germline values: CDR1 SGHDT, CDR2 YYEEEE. CDR3 residues: CASSWTGLNYGYTF. The CDR3 nucleotides read TGTGCCAGCAGCTGGACGGGACTCAACTATGGCTACACCTTC.

This clone was seen just once. J is TRBJ1-5 and V is TRBV6-6, with 7 nucleotides matching TRBD1. V gave up 6 bases and J gave up 7 bases; unmatched junction bases: 6. From germline, CDR1 is MNHNY and CDR2 SVGAGI (reference sequence). The CDR3 length is 13 residues. DNA for the CDR3: TGTGCCAGCAGGACCACAGGGGCCCAGCCCCAGCATTTT. It is translated as CASRTTGAQPQHF.

The V call is TRBV19, the J call TRBJ2-7; unclear D gene. CDR1 is LNHDA and CDR2 is SQIVND in the germline V gene (reference sequence). The CDR3 spans 11 residues. V was pared by 3 bases and J by 3 bases, with 3 bases between. For the CDR3, the DNA is TGTGCCAGTAGTATGGGCTACGAGCAGTACTTC. Translated, it gives CASSMGYEQYF.

In DNA form, the CDR3 reads TGTGCCAGCAGCTTAGCGGGAGGTTCCTACGAGCAGTACTTC. Its protein is CASSLAGGSYEQYF. This sequence joins TRBV7-3 and TRBJ2-7; 8 bases match TRBD2. The CDR3 loop spans 14 amino acids. The ends lost 2 bases at V and 1 base at J; junction bases unmatched: 1. CDR1 is SGHTA and CDR2 is FQGTGA in the germline V gene.

As for this clone: Other DNA sequences in the same sample also yield this CDR3. The rearrangement links TRBV6-1 to TRBJ1-1; D is unresolved. Trimming shortened V by 5 bases and J by 1 base, and 8 bases separated the two germline ends. Germline V CDR1 and CDR2: MNHNS, SASEGT. There are 13 residues in the CDR3. The CDR3 coding sequence is TGTGCCAGCAGTTTCCGAGGGAACACTGAAGCTTTCTTT. This codes for CASSFRGNTEAFF.